The entry below gives a single T cell receptor (beta chain) sequence along with its context. MiXCR, applied by TCRdb to the PCR reads, yields one record per CDR3 protein. The sample lists under 600,000 distinct CDR3 sequences; around 23% were seen once. The CDR3 is 12 residues long. V was trimmed by 3 bases and J by 3 bases, leaving 9 bases between them. Germline CDR1 and CDR2: DFQATT and SNEGSKA (reference sequence). This specimen comes from a study of molecular identifiers for immune sequencing clone quantification. Study background: Naive CD8 RNA (about 20,000 or 100,000 cells) was divided into five aliquots, with four sequenced.

What was sequenced was naive CD8+ T cells from blood, with Jurkat cell RNA spiked in. Subset meaning: FACS-sorted CD8+CD4-CCR7+CD45RA+ naive T cells. This receptor was identified in a human donor in good health. Some libraries in this study had Jurkat cell RNA spiked in. V is TRBV20-1 and J is TRBJ2-7; D possibly uses TRBD1 or TRBD2 (5 bases each). CDR3 amino acids: CSASERGYEQYF. DNA of the CDR3: TGCAGTGCTAGTGAGAGGGGCTACGAGCAGTACTTC.